The 8 T cell receptor beta chains given below trace back to one sample, sequenced in a study of blood T cell repertoires in COVID-19 (dated by TCRdb to 2018 to 2020). The library relied on the immunoSEQ multiplex PCR assay. In its TCRdb copy, this immuneACCESS table keeps in-frame sequences only and misses some clones. Where compared with another copy, unresolved V genes explain less than half of these, and the others have no known cause. The table for this sample lists about 180,000 clones; 89% of them were counted only once. 2% to 2.5% of the sample is taken by the ten largest. Sequenced input: PBMCs or T cells enriched from blood (not recorded which). The origin of the receptors is a woman aged 40 to 49 with acute COVID-19.

This clone was picked up a small number of times. The chain couples TRBV4-2 to TRBJ2-2; D is possibly TRBD2 (6 bases). Germline V CDR1 and CDR2: LGHNA, YNFKEQ. The CDR3 runs to 15 residues. Deletions cut 0 bases from V and 7 bases from J, with 12 bases between. CDR3 DNA: TGTGCCAGCAGCCAAGATGAGGGAGGAGGCGGGGAGCTGTTTTTT. Encoded protein: CASSQDEGGGGELFF.

The chain is built from TRBV4-1 and TRBJ1-1, with 8 nucleotides matching TRBD1. This CDR3 is built from 17 residues. Germline CDR1 is MGHRA and CDR2 is YSYEKL. Trimming took 3 bases from V and 2 from J; bases not matched to a gene: 11. The CDR3 protein is CASSHPPGQVLNTEAFF. The CDR3 region has the DNA TGCGCCAGCAGCCATCCTCCGGGACAGGTATTAAACACTGAAGCTTTCTTT.

This chain joins TRBV6-1 and TRBJ2-3; D not resolved. Trimming removed 3 bases at V and 6 bases at J, with 19 bases between. From germline, CDR1 is MNHNS and CDR2 SASEGT. The CDR3 totals 16 residues. CDR3 in DNA: TGTGCCAGCAGTGATACCGTCTACCGAGGATTGGATACGCAGTATTTT. It yields the protein CASSDTVYRGLDTQYF.

At least ten counts were recorded for this clone. The V gene is TRBV27, the J gene TRBJ1-6, with a weak D call TRBD1 (6 bases). V was cut by 3 bases and J by 0 bases, with 9 bases left in between. Germline CDR1 is MNHEY and CDR2 is SMNVEV (reference sequence). This CDR3 is 16 amino acids long. Here the CDR3 DNA reads TGTGCCAGCAGTTTTACAGGGAGCTCCTATAATTCACCCCTCCACTTT. Protein sequence: CASSFTGSSYNSPLHF.

This clone was counted once. V gene TRBV7-2 combines with J gene TRBJ2-7; D might be TRBD2 (5 bases). The germline gives CDR1 SGHTA, CDR2 FQGNSA. The V end was cut by 2 bases, the J end by 1 base, with 18 bases between. There are 17 residues in the CDR3. CDR3 in amino acids: CASSLSRGGPGSYEQYF. CDR3 DNA: TGTGCCAGCAGCTTAAGTCGCGGCGGCCCGGGGTCCTACGAGCAGTACTTC.

The V and J genes are TRBV10-1 and TRBJ2-3, with TRBD2 as a possible D gene (6 bases). Per germline, CDR1 WNHNN and CDR2 SYGVQD (reference sequence). The length of the CDR3 is 16 residues. The ends were cut back, 7 bases at V and 5 bases at J, with 22 bases in the middle. CDR3 coding DNA: TGCGCCAGCACCCTTCGACTAGTCCCGTGGAAAGATACGCAGTATTTT. Protein: CASTLRLVPWKDTQYF.

The genes are TRBV2 and TRBJ2-6, with D uncertain. Germline CDR1 reads SNHLY; CDR2 reads FYNNEI. V lost 2 bases and J 5 bases, leaving 13 bases between the germline ends. The length of the CDR3 is 16 residues. The chain's CDR3 is CASSEWQTLRANVLTF. The CDR3 nucleotides are TGTGCCAGCAGTGAATGGCAGACTCTGAGGGCCAACGTCCTGACTTTC.

The gene calls are TRBV3-1 (or the pseudogene TRBV3-2) and TRBJ2-2, with D perhaps matching TRBD1 (6 bases). The V gene's germline CDR1 is LGHDT and CDR2 YNNKEL (reference sequence). The CDR3 extends over 18 amino acids. The V gene lost 0 bases and the J gene lost 5 bases, with 19 bases spanning the gap. The CDR3 loop reads CASSQDMTGPKRTGELFF. DNA for the CDR3: TGTGCCAGCAGCCAAGATATGACAGGACCGAAAAGAACCGGGGAGCTGTTTTTT.